What follows are 14 T cell receptor beta chains derived from one specimen sequenced in a study of graft-versus-host responses after intestinal transplantation. Assay: immunoSEQ multiplex PCR; the TCRdb copy retains only in-frame clones and omits some. The data show roughly 92,000 clones, with 85% to 90% seen just once and 0.11% held by the top ten. For these TCRs, the target antigens are not known. Sequencing used unstimulated CD4+ T cells sorted from spleen or lymph node cells, obtained before intestinal transplant. These receptors all come from a human donor who received an intestinal transplant.

Worth noting for this clone: The junction shows a germline mismatch at one end, possibly a read error. V is TRBV9 and J is TRBJ2-5, with D possibly TRBD1 on 6 matching bases. This CDR3 contains 15 residues. From germline, CDR1 is SGDLS and CDR2 YYNGEE. DNA of the CDR3: TGTGCCAGCAGCTGGGGCAGGGGCGGCCAAGAGATCCAGTACTTC. It codes for CASSWGRGGQEIQYF.

The chain links TRBV2 to TRBJ2-7; weak D call: TRBD2 (5 bases). Germline V gene data show CDR1 as SNHLY and CDR2 as FYNNEI. There are 15 residues in the CDR3. The V end was cut by 3 bases, the J end by 0 bases, with 12 bases between. The CDR3 loop is CASSDSPGNSYEQYF. DNA for the CDR3: TGTGCCAGCAGTGATTCGCCCGGGAACTCCTACGAGCAGTACTTC.

The chain joins TRBV27 to TRBJ1-4; weak D call: TRBD1 (6 bases). Germline assignment: CDR1 MNHEY and CDR2 SMNVEV (reference sequence). This CDR3 spans 16 amino acids. The V gene lost 1 base and the J gene lost 0 bases, with 9 bases spanning the gap. The CDR3 region is CASSLFWTATNEKLFF. DNA of the CDR3: TGTGCCAGCAGTTTATTTTGGACAGCAACTAATGAAAAACTGTTTTTT.

The V and J genes are TRBV25-1 and TRBJ2-3; D may be TRBD2 (6 bases). V lost 8 bases and J 0 bases, leaving 6 bases between the germline ends. The CDR3 runs to 12 residues. Germline loops: CDR1 MGHDK, CDR2 SYGVNS. CDR3 sequence: CASGTSTDTQYF. The CDR3 DNA follows: TGTGCCAGCGGGACTAGCACAGATACGCAGTATTTT.

The rearrangement joins TRBV6-5 to TRBJ1-2, with a weak D call TRBD1 (6 bases). Germline V lookup: CDR1 MNHEY, CDR2 SVGAGI. The CDR3 runs 13 residues. With 7 bases removed from V and 5 bases from J, the gap between germline ends came to 14 bases. CDR3 sequence: CASTRGGLYGYTF. The CDR3 DNA is TGTGCCAGCACTAGGGGGGGGCTGTATGGCTACACCTTC.

The genes are TRBV5-8 and TRBJ1-1; D unresolved. Germline V gene lookup returns CDR1 SGHTS and CDR2 YDEGEE. This CDR3 has 15 residues. Trimming took 6 bases from V and 4 from J, leaving 19 bases between them. CDR3: CASKVSPHGFTEAFF. The DNA for the CDR3 is TGTGCCAGCAAGGTATCGCCCCACGGGTTCACTGAAGCTTTCTTT. Full variable domain (outside the CDR3, taken from reference TRBV5-8 and TRBJ1-1): EAGVTQSPTHLIKTRGQQATLRCSPISGHTSVYWYQQALGLGLQFLLWYDEGEERNRGNFPPRFSGRQFPNYSSELNVNALELEDSALYLCASKVSPHGFTEAFFGQGTRLTVV.

This chain joins TRBV6-4 and TRBJ1-6; D possibly corresponds to TRBD1 (6 bases). V was pared by 6 bases and J by 7 bases, with 13 bases between. Germline CDR1 is MRHNA and CDR2 is SNTAGT. This CDR3 comprises 14 residues. The DNA of the CDR3 is TGTGCCAGCAGGGACGGACAGACCAATTCACCCCTCCACTTT. Its protein product is CASRDGQTNSPLHF.

The CDR3 sequence is CASSLGQGASYEQYF. The CDR3 DNA reads TGTGCCAGCAGCTTGGGACAGGGGGCAAGCTACGAGCAGTACTTC. The chain links TRBV5-6 to TRBJ2-7, with 10 bases identical to TRBD1. The CDR3 has 15 amino acids. V lost 0 bases, J lost 3 bases, and 3 bases stayed unmatched. Germline-derived CDR1 and CDR2 are SGHDT and YYEEEE.

The chain recombines TRBV4-1 with TRBJ2-7, with 8 bases fitting TRBD1. J was trimmed by 7 bases and V by 1 base; bases with no gene match: 15. CDR1 and CDR2 from the germline V gene are MGHRA and YSYEKL. The CDR3 covers 17 residues. This CDR3 reads CASSQGWSPTGVGEQYF. The DNA for the CDR3 is TGCGCCAGCAGCCAAGGATGGTCCCCGACAGGGGTGGGAGAGCAGTACTTC.

V and J are TRBV6-1 and TRBJ2-5; 8 bases fit TRBD1. V gave up 4 bases and J gave up 5 bases; unmatched junction bases: 6. This CDR3 is 14 amino acids long. CDR1 is MNHNS and CDR2 is SASEGT in the germline V gene. CDR3 nucleotide sequence: TGTGCCAGCAGTGTGGACAGGGTCTCGGAGACCCAGTACTTC. Its translation is CASSVDRVSETQYF.

In its sample, this clone was seen a few times. J is TRBJ1-2 and V is TRBV6-6; TRBD1 is a possible D gene (6 bases). V lost 6 bases and J 2 bases, leaving 10 bases between the germline ends. Germline lookup yields CDR1 MNHNY and CDR2 SVGAGI (reference sequence). The CDR3 is 13 residues long. This chain's CDR3 is CASSRQENYGYTF. The CDR3 bases are TGTGCCAGCAGCCGACAGGAAAACTATGGCTACACCTTC.

This chain links TRBV19 with TRBJ2-7; no clear D. Trimming left V 0 bases short and J 0 bases short, with 9 bases between. The CDR3 has 15 residues. The germline gives CDR1 LNHDA, CDR2 SQIVND (reference sequence). CDR3 coding DNA: TGTGCCAGTAGTATAGATCGTGGCCGCTCCTACGAGCAGTACTTC. It encodes CASSIDRGRSYEQYF.

The chain uses TRBV5-1 and TRBJ1-1; 7 nucleotides agree with TRBD1. V was pared by 4 bases and J by 2 bases, with 8 bases of the junction left unmatched. The CDR3 has 15 amino acids. Germline CDR1 and CDR2: SGHRS and YFSETQ. The CDR3 DNA reads TGCGCCAGCAGCCCCCGGGACAGTGGAAACACTGAAGCTTTCTTT. Its translation is CASSPRDSGNTEAFF.

The rearrangement uses TRBV6-5 and TRBJ1-1, with TRBD1 as a possible D gene (6 bases). The CDR3 is made up of 14 amino acids. Germline-derived CDR1 and CDR2 are MNHEY and SVGAGI. Trimming removed 4 bases at V and 1 base at J, with 10 bases between. For the CDR3, the DNA is TGTGCCAGCAGTTCGACAGGACGGAACACTGAAGCTTTCTTT. Its translation is CASSSTGRNTEAFF.